This T cell receptor beta chain was sequenced in a study of T cells after yellow fever vaccination. TCRdb re-called the 5' RACE reads through MiXCR, storing one row per CDR3 protein. This sample has under 300,000 distinct CDR3 sequences, with over 6.5% found just once. V was cut by 6 bases and J by 4 bases, with 12 bases left in between. The germline CDR1 and CDR2 sequences are LNHDA and SQIVND (reference sequence). The CDR3 consists of 13 residues. This clonotype was detected a few times. The sequences come from CD4+ T cells sorted from PBMCs, collected on the day of the yellow fever booster vaccination. The rearrangement uses TRBV19 and TRBJ1-1, with a weak D call TRBD1 (5 bases). The receptor was isolated from a young man who received the YFV17D yellow fever vaccine. CDR3 nucleotide sequence: TGTGCCAGTAGCAGTAGAGGGGCCACTGAAGCTTTCTTT. Encoded protein: CASSSRGATEAFF.